This TCR beta chain was sequenced for a study of T cell repertoires in cytomegalovirus infection. Overall study: The study used recently identified HLA-C-restricted and well-studied HLA-B-restricted CMV epitopes. Public TCR beta signatures provided an indication of both CMV infection and a matching HLA type.

Using its own MiXCR run on the reads, TCRdb lists one record per CDR3 protein. The sample holds some 480,000 distinct CDR3 sequences, about 33% seen once. The V gene end was trimmed by 4 bases and the J gene end by 3 bases; junction bases not matched to a gene: 4. The CDR3 has 13 amino acids. Germline V gene sequence: CDR1 DFQATT, CDR2 SNEGSKA (reference sequence). A remark on this clonotype: Its antigen is unidentified.

This clonotype originated in a human donor in good health (CMV status not recorded). Some clones in this sample may be carry-over from other donors' samples. The chain uses TRBV20-1 and TRBJ1-1; 8 nucleotides agree with TRBD1. The sample was cultured PBMCs, taken from culture after CMV antigen stimulation. CDR3 in amino acids: CSATTGGDTEAFF. In DNA form, the CDR3 reads TGCAGTGCTACCACAGGGGGGGACACTGAAGCTTTCTTT.